Each of the 26 T cell receptor beta chains below was sequenced from the same sample in a study of OX40 agonist ivuxolimab in advanced cancers. The repertoire was sequenced with immunoSEQ multiplex PCR; TCRdb's copy has only in-frame clones and lacks some. The sample has fewer than 60,000 clones, 85% seen once. Specimen: CD4+ or CD8+ T cells sorted from blood, collected in a trial of the OX40 agonist ivuxolimab. All receptors come from an adult with an advanced solid tumor such as melanoma, head and neck, liver or kidney cancer.

This clone was counted only a few times. This chain joins TRBV13 and TRBJ2-7; D may be TRBD1 (5 bases). Germline-derived CDR1 and CDR2 are PRHDT and FYEKMQ (reference sequence). This CDR3 is 13 amino acids long. Trimming shortened V by 2 bases and J by 7 bases, and 12 bases separated the two germline ends. The CDR3: CASSLKDSQEQYV. CDR3 DNA: TGTGCCAGCAGCTTAAAAGACAGCCAGGAGCAGTACGTC.

The chain employs TRBV30 and TRBJ1-1; D is undetermined. This CDR3 has 14 residues. The ends were cut back, 0 bases at V and 2 bases at J, with 10 bases in the middle. Per germline, CDR1 GTSNPN and CDR2 SVGIG (reference sequence). CDR3 sequence (DNA): TGTGCCTGGAGTGTGGGCCCTTCAAACACTGAAGCTTTCTTT. Protein sequence: CAWSVGPSNTEAFF.

The chain has TRBV6-5 and TRBJ2-5; D perhaps matches TRBD2 (7 bases). The CDR3 loop spans 13 amino acids. Trimming pared 7 bases from V and 5 bases from J, leaving 14 bases between. Germline V gene data show CDR1 as MNHEY and CDR2 as SVGAGI. CDR3 residues: CASTVKGGETQYF. The DNA of the CDR3 is TGTGCCAGCACCGTGAAGGGGGGGGAGACCCAGTACTTC.

The rearrangement links TRBV11-2 to TRBJ1-3, with 10 bases lining up with TRBD1. V dropped 0 bases and J dropped 4; count of bases not matched to a gene: 3. The CDR3 is 16 amino acids. CDR1 is SGHAT, CDR2 FQNNGV, per germline. CDR3 DNA: TGTGCCAGCAGCTTAGATCCGGGACAGGGGGGAAACACCATATATTTT. Translation: CASSLDPGQGGNTIYF.

The chain combines TRBV19 with TRBJ1-5; 7 nucleotides match TRBD1. With V trimmed by 9 bases and J by 1 base, 6 bases remained unmatched. Germline V gene data show CDR1 as LNHDA and CDR2 as SQIVND (reference sequence). This CDR3 comprises 14 residues. The CDR3 nucleotides are TGTGCCAGCACCAGACAGGGCAGCAATCAGCCCCAGCATTTT. Residues: CASTRQGSNQPQHF.

The V call is TRBV27, the J call TRBJ1-1, with D perhaps TRBD1 (6 bases). Trimming left V 3 bases short and J 5 bases short, with 13 bases between. Germline CDR1 and CDR2: MNHEY and SMNVEV (reference sequence). The length of the CDR3 is 14 residues. CDR3 sequence (DNA): TGTGCCAGCAGTTTGGGGGCAGGGATTACTGAAGCTTTCTTT. Encoded protein: CASSLGAGITEAFF.

This clone was counted at least ten times. The rearrangement uses TRBV12-5 and TRBJ1-2; TRBD1 matches 7 bases. In germline, CDR1 is LGHNT, CDR2 FRNRAP. The V gene end was trimmed by 1 base and the J gene end by 3 bases; junction bases not matched to a gene: 5. The CDR3 has 15 amino acids. The DNA of the CDR3 is TGTGCTAGTGGTTTGGCCTCTCAGGGGGACTATGGCTACACCTTC. Residues: CASGLASQGDYGYTF.

V is TRBV5-6 and J is TRBJ2-2; D assignment may be TRBD1 or TRBD2 (5 bases each). Per germline, CDR1 SGHDT and CDR2 YYEEEE. The CDR3 is made up of 17 amino acids. Trimming cost V 2 bases and J 5 bases, with 19 bases left between them. The CDR3 protein is CASSFRGWDVLTGELFF. For the CDR3, the DNA is TGTGCCAGCAGCTTCCGAGGATGGGACGTACTGACCGGGGAGCTGTTTTTT.

In this sample, this clone turned up once. V is TRBV7-8 and J is TRBJ1-2; D perhaps matches TRBD1 (5 bases). V dropped 3 bases and J dropped 1 base, with 12 bases sitting between them. The CDR3 is made up of 15 amino acids. Germline assignment: CDR1 SGHVS and CDR2 FQNEAQ. The CDR3 bases are TGTGCCAGCAGCTTCAAACAGGAGCTTAACTATGGCTACACCTTC. This translates into CASSFKQELNYGYTF.

V is TRBV13 and J is TRBJ2-1, with 13 bases aligning to TRBD2. Germline V CDR1 and CDR2: PRHDT, FYEKMQ (reference sequence). V gave up 5 bases and J gave up 7 bases; unmatched junction bases: 8. This CDR3 contains 16 residues. The CDR3 region is CASSPPPGLAGNEQFF. DNA of the CDR3: TGTGCCAGCAGCCCTCCCCCGGGACTAGCGGGGAATGAGCAGTTCTTC. The full variable domain, with the rest looked up from reference TRBV13 and TRBJ2-1, is AAGVIQSPRHLIKEKRETATLKCYPIPRHDTVYWYQQGPGQDPQFLISFYEKMQSDKGSIPDRFSAQQFSDYHSELNMSSLELGDSALYFCASSPPPGLAGNEQFFGPGTRLTVL.

The CDR3 region is CASTRPDRGYTF. The CDR3 nucleotides are TGTGCCAGCACTCGACCGGATAGAGGCTACACCTTC. The rearrangement uses TRBV28 and TRBJ1-2; D is uncertain. CDR1 is MDHEN, CDR2 SYDVKM, per germline. The CDR3 loop spans 12 amino acids. Trimming stripped 7 bases from V and 8 bases from J, with 14 bases between.

This chain joins TRBV7-9 and TRBJ2-2; D remains ambiguous. Trimming left V 1 base short and J 5 bases short, with 8 bases between. Germline-derived CDR1 and CDR2 are SEHNR and FQNEAQ (reference sequence). The CDR3 covers 14 residues. CDR3 residues: CASSLVSPTGELFF. Here the CDR3 DNA reads TGTGCCAGCAGCTTAGTGTCACCTACCGGGGAGCTGTTTTTT.

The rearrangement joins TRBV5-4 to TRBJ2-5; D gene unclear. Germline V gene sequence: CDR1 SGHNT, CDR2 YYREEE (reference sequence). Trimming removed 0 bases from V and 4 bases from J, with 7 bases in between. There are 13 residues in the CDR3. The CDR3 DNA reads as TGTGCCAGCAGCTTGGAAAATATAGAGACCCAGTACTTC. Residues: CASSLENIETQYF.

The chain is built from TRBV18 and TRBJ2-1, with 7 bases lining up with TRBD2. The CDR3 sequence is 16 residues long. V lost 0 bases to trimming and J lost 6 bases; unmatched junction nucleotides: 8. Germline values: CDR1 KGHSH, CDR2 LQKENI. The CDR3 sequence: CASSPPTDGEGNEQFF. CDR3 in DNA: TGTGCCAGCTCACCACCTACCGACGGGGAGGGCAATGAGCAGTTCTTC.

The rearrangement links TRBV13 to TRBJ2-4; D could derive from TRBD1 or TRBD2 (5 bases each). The germline V gene encodes CDR1 PRHDT and CDR2 FYEKMQ (reference sequence). V gave up 5 bases and J gave up 8 bases, with 16 bases separating them. This CDR3 has 14 amino acids. Written as DNA, the CDR3 is TGTGCCAGCAGCCGTCGGGACGGGAAAGACATTCAGTACTTC. Its protein product is CASSRRDGKDIQYF.

This clone was observed a handful of times. The same CDR3 can be traced to other DNA sequences in this sample. The J gene is TRBJ2-5, the V gene TRBV7-9; D is undetermined. The CDR3 length is 12 residues. Germline V gene sequence: CDR1 SEHNR, CDR2 FQNEAQ (reference sequence). Between the trimmed V and J ends, which lost 0 bases and 5 bases, there was a span of 4 bases. The CDR3 protein is CASSLARETQYF. The CDR3 DNA reads as TGTGCCAGCAGCTTAGCGAGGGAGACCCAGTACTTC.

The genes are TRBV7-9 and TRBJ2-3; possibly TRBD1 for D (6 bases). The V and J ends lost 4 bases and 3 bases respectively, with 14 bases between them. Germline V gene sequence: CDR1 SEHNR, CDR2 FQNEAQ (reference sequence). The CDR3 runs to 15 residues. CDR3 nucleotide sequence: TGTGCCAGCAGCTCCCGTACAGGGCAAACAGATACGCAGTATTTT. This encodes CASSSRTGQTDTQYF.

V gene TRBV6-5 combines with J gene TRBJ1-6; D is uncertain. CDR1 MNHEY and CDR2 SVGAGI come from the germline V gene. Trimming cost V 10 bases and J 0 bases, with 7 bases left between them. CDR3 length equals 13 residues. The CDR3 reads CATQSSYNSPLHF. In DNA, the CDR3 is TGTGCCACCCAGAGCTCCTATAATTCACCCCTCCACTTT.

This rearrangement joins TRBV11-2 to TRBJ2-1, with 12 bases aligning to TRBD2. V lost 3 bases, J lost 6 bases, and 9 bases stayed unmatched. Germline V gene lookup returns CDR1 SGHAT and CDR2 FQNNGV. CDR3 size: 17 residues. CDR3 bases: TGTGCCAGCAGCTTCTCTAGCGGGGGGGTCCGTGGCAATGAGCAGTTCTTC. Translation: CASSFSSGGVRGNEQFF.

The CDR3 region is CASLVGGGTDTQYF. CDR3 nucleotide sequence: TGTGCCAGCTTGGTAGGGGGCGGCACAGATACGCAGTATTTT. This sequence joins TRBV7-9 and TRBJ2-3, with 7 bases matching TRBD1. The CDR3 runs 14 residues. The J segment lost 1 base and the V segment lost 8 bases, leaving 6 bases of the junction unmatched. Germline values: CDR1 SEHNR, CDR2 FQNEAQ (reference sequence).

The chain combines TRBV7-6 with TRBJ2-1; D may be TRBD2 (6 bases). Germline CDR1 is SGHVS and CDR2 is FNYEAQ. Trimming cost V 5 bases and J 0 bases, with 17 bases left between them. The CDR3 is made up of 17 amino acids. The CDR3 bases are TGTGCCAGCAGCCGGCTAAGCGCGGGGAGCTCCTACAATGAGCAGTTCTTC. Amino acids: CASSRLSAGSSYNEQFF. The entire variable domain, with the rest obtained from reference TRBV7-6 and TRBJ2-1, is as follows: GAGVSQSPRYKVTKRGQDVALRCDPISGHVSLYWYRQALGQGPEFLTYFNYEAQQDKSGLPNDRFSAERPEGSISTLTIQRTEQRDSAMYRCASSRLSAGSSYNEQFFGPGTRLTVL.

This sequence joins TRBV21-1 and TRBJ1-2. TRBV21-1 represents a pseudogene. The CDR3 is 16 residues long. The CDR3 protein is CASSNVLGMDCYGYTF. The CDR3, as DNA: TGTGCCAGCAGCAACGTCCTTGGGATGGATTGCTATGGCTACACCTTC.

This rearrangement joins TRBV18 to TRBJ1-1; no clear D. The CDR3 is made up of 14 amino acids. V was trimmed by 4 bases and J by 2 bases, leaving 11 bases between them. Germline assignment: CDR1 KGHSH and CDR2 LQKENI. The DNA for the CDR3 is TGTGCCAGCTCACAACCGGAGAGAAACACTGAAGCTTTCTTT. The encoded protein is CASSQPERNTEAFF.

The chain employs TRBV7-2 and TRBJ2-1, with D unclear. V lost 5 bases to trimming and J lost 0 bases, with 11 bases between them. The CDR3 runs to 15 residues. CDR1 is SGHTA and CDR2 is FQGNSA in the germline V gene. The chain's CDR3 is CASSPAHLSYNEQFF. For the CDR3, the DNA is TGTGCCAGCAGCCCGGCTCATCTCTCCTACAATGAGCAGTTCTTC.

In this sample, this clone turned up once. The V gene is TRBV29-1, the J gene TRBJ2-2; D not resolved. The CDR3 is 13 amino acids. Between the trimmed V and J ends, which lost 4 bases and 5 bases, there was a span of 11 bases. Germline values: CDR1 SQVTM, CDR2 ANQGSEA. The CDR3 nucleotides are TGCAGCGTTGGGCACATACTGACCGGGGAGCTGTTTTTT. It yields the protein CSVGHILTGELFF.

The rearrangement joins TRBV29-1 to TRBJ2-3; a weak D match, TRBD1 (5 bases). V dropped 5 bases and J dropped 2 bases, with 11 bases sitting between them. Germline V lookup: CDR1 SQVTM, CDR2 ANQGSEA. The CDR3 is made up of 13 amino acids. The CDR3 region is CSVQGPNTDTQYF. CDR3 nucleotide sequence: TGCAGCGTTCAGGGTCCAAACACAGATACGCAGTATTTT.